This record concerns one T cell receptor beta chain sequence. What it binds is unknown. The CDR3 length is 16 residues. V dropped 4 bases and J dropped 1 base, with 17 bases sitting between them. These data belong to a study of OX40 agonist ivuxolimab in advanced cancers. Whole-study context: Across the patients, intravenous ivuxolimab was delivered every 2 weeks at 0.01 to 10 mg/kg. Study outcomes and limitations: Normalized expansion of T-cell clones was also low for some nonresponders. The mean number of expanded clones was higher in CD8+ T cells than in CD4+.

Repertoires were generated with immunoSEQ multiplex PCR, while TCRdb's copy carries only in-frame clones and drops some. There are 45,000 or so clones in the sample; about 89% occur only once, and approximately 15% lies in the top ten. V usage is TRBV23-1 and J usage is TRBJ2-7; D might be TRBD1 or TRBD2, each matching 6 bases. TRBV23-1 has ORF status, its function being uncertain. The source material was CD4+ or CD8+ T cells sorted from blood, sampled in a trial of the OX40 agonist ivuxolimab. The origin of this receptor is an adult with an advanced solid tumor such as melanoma, head and neck, liver or kidney cancer. The CDR3: CASSRLDWDTSYEQYF. In DNA form, the CDR3 reads TGCGCCAGCAGTCGACTAGACTGGGACACTTCCTACGAGCAGTACTTC.